These 24 T cell receptor beta chains share one sample of origin, sequenced in a study of CD8 T cells in ankylosing spondylitis. One entry per CDR3 protein, called by TCRdb with MiXCR from the 5' RACE reads. The sample contains about 750,000 distinct CDR3 sequences, over 15% of which appear only once. Findings and limits, study-wide: For ankylosing spondylitis blood, a TCR beta motif of eight or nine highly homologous variants appeared characteristic.

No antigen has been identified for these receptors. Source material: blood, either unsorted or a sorted T cell fraction (not recorded which). These TCRs come from a male donor with ankylosing spondylitis.

The chain has TRBV7-2 and TRBJ2-7; weak D call: TRBD1 (6 bases). Germline CDR1 reads SGHTA; CDR2 reads FQGNSA. V was clipped by 5 bases and J by 0 bases, with 14 bases between them. The CDR3 is 15 residues long. The CDR3 here is CASSRQAASSYEQYF. The CDR3 DNA sequence: TGTGCCAGCAGCAGACAGGCGGCGAGCTCCTACGAGCAGTACTTC.

CDR3 amino acids: CASWDYPNTGELFF. The CDR3 coding sequence is TGTGCCAGCTGGGACTATCCGAACACCGGGGAGCTGTTTTTT. V and J are TRBV12-3 or TRBV12-4 and TRBJ2-2, with 7 bases identical to TRBD2. Trimming at V came to 8 bases and at J to 0 bases, leaving 3 bases not matched to a gene. The CDR3 covers 14 residues.

The chain recombines TRBV29-1 with TRBJ2-1; the D call may be TRBD1 or TRBD2 (7 bases each). The V end was cut by 3 bases, the J end by 2 bases, with 17 bases between. The CDR3 spans 16 residues. Germline V lookup: CDR1 SQVTM, CDR2 ANQGSEA. The CDR3 here is CSVDYSGGETYNEQFF. The CDR3 nucleotides read TGCAGCGTTGACTACTCAGGGGGGGAGACCTACAATGAGCAGTTCTTC.

This clonotype was seen a few times. The chain joins TRBV5-6 to TRBJ2-5; the D call may be TRBD1 or TRBD2 (5 bases each). Germline V gene lookup returns CDR1 SGHDT and CDR2 YYEEEE. The V end lost 3 bases, the J end lost 5 bases, and 17 bases lay between the germline ends. The CDR3 extends over 15 amino acids. CDR3 sequence reads: CASSSDWRGVETQYF. CDR3 coding DNA: TGTGCCAGCAGCTCGGACTGGAGAGGGGTGGAGACCCAGTACTTC.

This clonotype came up many times. V and J are TRBV12-3 or TRBV12-4 and TRBJ2-1; 11 bases match TRBD1. Unmatched junction bases numbered 6, after V lost 5 bases and J lost 0 bases. The CDR3 is made up of 17 amino acids. CDR3 nucleotide sequence: TGTGCCAGCAGTAAGGACAGGGGGCCAAACTCCTACAATGAGCAGTTCTTC. It yields the protein CASSKDRGPNSYNEQFF.

This clonotype was seen more than once but under ten times. The chain uses TRBV12-3 or TRBV12-4 and TRBJ1-1, with a possible D match to TRBD1 (6 bases). V gave up 5 bases and J gave up 2 bases, with 15 bases separating them. The CDR3 has 15 residues. The CDR3 reads CASSPFGGQNTEAFF. The CDR3 nucleotides read TGTGCCAGCAGTCCATTTGGGGGGCAAAACACTGAAGCTTTCTTT.

This clonotype was observed a handful of times. The V and J genes are TRBV5-1 and TRBJ2-7; D possibly matches TRBD1 or TRBD2 (5 bases each). CDR1 is SGHRS and CDR2 is YFSETQ in the germline V gene. CDR3 size: 14 residues. Trimming took 6 bases from V and 3 from J, leaving 16 bases between them. CDR3 DNA sequence: TGCGCCAGCAACGCCGGGACCGGGCGCTACGAGCAGTACTTC. Translating gives CASNAGTGRYEQYF. Looking up the rest from reference TRBV5-1 and TRBJ2-7 gives the full variable domain: KAGVTQTPRYLIKTRGQQVTLSCSPISGHRSVSWYQQTPGQGLQFLFEYFSETQRNKGNFPGRFSGRQFSNSRSEMNVSTLELGDSALYLCASNAGTGRYEQYFGPGTRLTVT.

In its sample, this clonotype was seen a few times. This chain connects TRBV7-9 to TRBJ2-3, with D possibly matching TRBD2 (6 bases). V lost 5 bases and J lost 5, with 14 bases in between. CDR3 length: 14 residues. The germline V gene encodes CDR1 SEHNR and CDR2 FQNEAQ (reference sequence). The CDR3 reads CASSPKSGVDTQYF. Here the CDR3 DNA reads TGTGCCAGCAGCCCAAAATCGGGGGTAGATACGCAGTATTTT.

This sequence joins TRBV5-1 and TRBJ2-5, with 8 bases matching TRBD1. Trimming cost V 4 bases and J 3 bases; bases outside gene matches: 8. Germline assignment: CDR1 SGHRS and CDR2 YFSETQ. This CDR3 spans 15 amino acids. CDR3 bases: TGCGCCAGCAGCAAGACCGACAGGGGAGAAGAGACCCAGTACTTC. Residues: CASSKTDRGEETQYF. Complete variable domain (other parts from reference TRBV5-1 and TRBJ2-5): KAGVTQTPRYLIKTRGQQVTLSCSPISGHRSVSWYQQTPGQGLQFLFEYFSETQRNKGNFPGRFSGRQFSNSRSEMNVSTLELGDSALYLCASSKTDRGEETQYFGPGTRLLVL.

This CDR3 reads CATSRRTGGNQPQHF. The CDR3 coding sequence is TGTGCCACCAGCAGAAGGACAGGGGGCAATCAGCCCCAGCATTTT. V usage is TRBV15 and J usage is TRBJ1-5; 9 nucleotides align to TRBD1. V was pared by 2 bases and J by 2 bases, with 1 base of the junction left unmatched. This CDR3 is 15 amino acids long. The germline CDR1 and CDR2 sequences are LNHNV and YYDKDF (reference sequence).

V and J are TRBV21-1 and TRBJ1-6. TRBV21-1 is a recognized pseudogene. This CDR3 is 14 amino acids long. CDR3 sequence: CASSKGQGGSPLHF. The CDR3 DNA is TGTGCCAGCAGCAAAGGGCAGGGAGGTTCACCCCTCCACTTT.

This clonotype has just a few counts. The CDR3 coding sequence is TGCGCCAGCAGCTTGGGAGACGGGGGCCGAACCGGGGAGCTGTTTTTT. Protein product: CASSLGDGGRTGELFF. The chain is built from TRBV5-1 and TRBJ2-2; D is possibly TRBD1 or TRBD2 (6 bases each). The CDR3 extends over 16 amino acids. CDR1 and CDR2 from the germline V gene are SGHRS and YFSETQ. The V end lost 0 bases, the J end lost 5 bases, and 14 bases lay between the germline ends.

In this sample, this clonotype turned up a few times. The rearrangement links TRBV12-3 or TRBV12-4 to TRBJ2-5; D remains unclear. The CDR3 has 14 amino acids. Trimming shortened V by 2 bases and J by 1 base, and 8 bases separated the two germline ends. CDR3: CASSLFHSQETQYF. The CDR3 DNA is TGTGCCAGCAGTTTATTTCACAGCCAAGAGACCCAGTACTTC.

The CDR3 sequence is CSARSGGMNTEAFF. Written as DNA, the CDR3 is TGCAGTGCTAGAAGCGGGGGCATGAACACTGAAGCTTTCTTT. The chain couples TRBV20-1 to TRBJ1-1, with D possibly matching TRBD1 (6 bases). From germline, CDR1 is DFQATT and CDR2 SNEGSKA (reference sequence). The length of the CDR3 is 14 residues. V was cut by 2 bases and J by 0 bases, with 10 bases left in between.

The CDR3 sequence: CASSPRALNTGELFF. The CDR3 DNA sequence: TGTGCCAGCAGTCCTCGGGCCTTGAACACCGGGGAGCTGTTTTTT. This rearrangement joins TRBV12-3 or TRBV12-4 to TRBJ2-2, with no clear D. The length of the CDR3 is 15 residues. The V gene lost 5 bases and the J gene lost 1 base, with 11 bases spanning the gap.

This clonotype was recorded many times. The J gene is TRBJ2-1, the V gene TRBV15, with D tentatively TRBD1 (5 bases). The CDR3 loop spans 13 amino acids. Trimming removed 0 bases from V and 6 bases from J, with 6 bases in between. Germline CDR1 reads LNHNV; CDR2 reads YYDKDF (reference sequence). CDR3 protein: CATSRDRGNEQFF. In nucleotides, the CDR3 is TGTGCCACCAGCAGAGATAGGGGCAATGAGCAGTTCTTC.

This clonotype has ten or more counts. The CDR3 bases are TGCAGCGTTGGGGAGGGGGCCAATTCACCCCTCCACTTT. This translates into CSVGEGANSPLHF. This chain links TRBV29-1 with TRBJ1-6; 7 bases are a match to TRBD1. Germline-derived CDR1 and CDR2 are SQVTM and ANQGSEA. Trimming at V came to 4 bases and at J to 7 bases, leaving 4 bases not matched to a gene. CDR3 length: 13 residues.

CDR3 sequence: CASSLTPGTGNQPQHF. The CDR3 nucleotides are TGCGCCAGCAGCTTAACCCCTGGCACGGGCAATCAGCCCCAGCATTTT. The V and J genes are TRBV4-1 and TRBJ1-5; D remains ambiguous. Germline V gene data show CDR1 as MGHRA and CDR2 as YSYEKL. Trimming cost V 5 bases and J 2 bases, with 16 bases left between them. The length of the CDR3 is 16 residues.

CDR3 sequence: CASSGGSPGGPLHF. The CDR3 DNA follows: TGCGCCAGCAGCGGGGGAAGCCCCGGGGGACCCCTCCACTTT. V gene TRBV5-1 combines with J gene TRBJ1-6, with a tentative D call TRBD1 (5 bases). The CDR3 is 14 amino acids. The germline CDR1 and CDR2 sequences are SGHRS and YFSETQ. Trimming took off 4 bases at V and 12 bases at J, with 17 bases between the two ends.

The chain couples TRBV20-1 to TRBJ1-5; 11 bases match TRBD1. Germline V gene lookup returns CDR1 DFQATT and CDR2 SNEGSKA (reference sequence). The CDR3 covers 15 residues. V lost 5 bases and J lost 2; bases outside the gene matches: 5. The DNA of the CDR3 is TGCAGTGCTTCCGGACAGGGGGCAGGCAATCAGCCCCAGCATTTT. It specifies CSASGQGAGNQPQHF.

V gene TRBV7-3 combines with J gene TRBJ2-2; D possibly corresponds to TRBD1 (6 bases). Deletions cut 3 bases from V and 7 bases from J, with 15 bases between. CDR3 length: 15 residues. CDR1 is SGHTA, CDR2 FQGTGA, per germline. The CDR3 spells CASSFYQGQFGELFF. In DNA, the CDR3 is TGTGCCAGCAGCTTTTATCAAGGACAGTTCGGGGAGCTGTTTTTT.

There are a few counts of this clonotype. The V and J genes are TRBV29-1 and TRBJ2-7; D gene uncertain. Per the germline V gene, CDR1 is SQVTM and CDR2 is ANQGSEA. V dropped 0 bases and J dropped 3 bases, with 9 bases sitting between them. The CDR3 has 13 residues. The DNA for the CDR3 is TGCAGCGTTGAAGAACCAGGCAGCTACGAGCAGTACTTC. The encoded protein is CSVEEPGSYEQYF.

The genes are TRBV7-2 and TRBJ2-1; 12 bases line up with TRBD2. V shed 3 bases, J shed 2 bases, and the junction held 5 bases outside the gene matches. The CDR3 contains 17 residues. The germline V gene has CDR1 SGHTA and CDR2 FQGNSA. In DNA, the CDR3 is TGTGCCAGCAGCTTCGCGACTAGCGGGAGAGCCTACAATGAGCAGTTCTTC. This translates into CASSFATSGRAYNEQFF.

The chain has TRBV7-9 and TRBJ2-2; TRBD2 matches at 12 bases. The CDR3 has 16 amino acids. The germline gives CDR1 SEHNR, CDR2 FQNEAQ (reference sequence). The trim removed 5 bases at V and 6 bases at J, leaving 7 bases unmatched. The CDR3 region has the DNA TGTGCCAGCAGCAATCTAGCGGGGGGGCTGGCCGGGGAGCTGTTTTTT. This codes for CASSNLAGGLAGELFF.